This TCR beta chain came from a study of cytomegalovirus exposure and HLA in healthy donors. As regards this clone: Its antigen remains unidentified.

PCR used 60 Vbeta primers and 13 Jbeta primers. Generated by immunoSEQ multiplex PCR, the TCRdb table keeps only in-frame clones and is missing some. The repertoire holds around 130,000 clones, with roughly 82% as singletons. The CDR3 has 13 residues. Germline V gene sequence: CDR1 SGHNT, CDR2 YENEEA. V lost 0 bases to trimming and J lost 6 bases, with 6 bases between them. Regarding donors, all were healthy bone marrow donors. Findings and caveats of the study: When a later analysis compared HLA-associated TCR beta chains with equally common others, the HLA-associated chains turned out to be more clonally expanded and to have lower generation probabilities.

This chain joins TRBV11-3 and TRBJ2-1; D unresolved. Sequencing was carried out using PBMCs. This clonotype was sampled from a young woman in good health and CMV-seropositive. The CDR3 reads CASSLDRSNEQFF. The CDR3 bases are TGTGCCAGCAGCTTAGATCGGAGCAATGAGCAGTTCTTC.